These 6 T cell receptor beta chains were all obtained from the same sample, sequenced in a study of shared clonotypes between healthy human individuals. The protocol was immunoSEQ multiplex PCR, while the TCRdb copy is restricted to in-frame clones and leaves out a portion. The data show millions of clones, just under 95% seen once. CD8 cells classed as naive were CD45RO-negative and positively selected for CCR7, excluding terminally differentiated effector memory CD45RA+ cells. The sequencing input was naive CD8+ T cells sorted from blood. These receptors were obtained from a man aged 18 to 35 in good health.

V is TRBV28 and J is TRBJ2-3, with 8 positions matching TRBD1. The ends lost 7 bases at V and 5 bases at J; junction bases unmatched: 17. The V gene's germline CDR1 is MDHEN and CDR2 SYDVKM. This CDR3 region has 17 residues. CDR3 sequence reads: CASNSPPGQAHGDTQYF. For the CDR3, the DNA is TGTGCCAGCAATTCCCCTCCGGGACAGGCCCACGGAGATACGCAGTATTTT.

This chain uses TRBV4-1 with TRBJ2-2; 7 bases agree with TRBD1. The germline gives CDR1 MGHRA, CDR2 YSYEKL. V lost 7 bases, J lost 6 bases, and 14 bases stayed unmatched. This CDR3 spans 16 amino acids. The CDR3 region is CASTPTGMGLPGELFF. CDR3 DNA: TGCGCCAGCACCCCGACAGGGATGGGGCTGCCCGGGGAGCTGTTTTTT.

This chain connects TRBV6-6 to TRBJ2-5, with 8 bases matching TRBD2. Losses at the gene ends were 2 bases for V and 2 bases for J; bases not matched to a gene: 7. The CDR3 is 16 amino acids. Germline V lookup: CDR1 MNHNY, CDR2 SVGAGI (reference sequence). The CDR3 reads CASSYGLAGYQETQYF. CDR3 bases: TGTGCCAGCAGTTACGGCCTAGCGGGTTATCAAGAGACCCAGTACTTC.

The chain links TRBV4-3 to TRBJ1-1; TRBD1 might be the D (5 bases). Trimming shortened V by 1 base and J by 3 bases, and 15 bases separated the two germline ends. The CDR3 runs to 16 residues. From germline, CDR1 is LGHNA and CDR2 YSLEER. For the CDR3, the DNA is TGCGCCAGCAGCCAAGGTAACTTGGGGCCTGACACTGAAGCTTTCTTT. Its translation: CASSQGNLGPDTEAFF.

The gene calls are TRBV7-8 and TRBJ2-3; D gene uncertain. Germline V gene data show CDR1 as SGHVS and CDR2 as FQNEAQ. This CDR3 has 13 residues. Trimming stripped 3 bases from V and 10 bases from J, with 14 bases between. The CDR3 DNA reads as TGTGCCAGCAGCTTCGGCACTTCTGCTGCGCAGTATTTT. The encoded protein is CASSFGTSAAQYF. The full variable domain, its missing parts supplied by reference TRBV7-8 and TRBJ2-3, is GAGVSQSPRYKVAKRGQDVALRCDPISGHVSLFWYQQALGQGPEFLTYFQNEAQLDKSGLPSDRFFAERPEGSVSTLKIQRTQQEDSAVYLCASSFGTSAAQYFGPGTRLTVL.

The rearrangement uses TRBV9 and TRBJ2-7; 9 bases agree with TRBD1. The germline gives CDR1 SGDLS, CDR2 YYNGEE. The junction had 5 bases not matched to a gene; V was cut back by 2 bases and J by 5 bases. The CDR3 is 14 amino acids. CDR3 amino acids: CASSVGTGSNEQYF. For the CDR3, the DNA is TGTGCCAGCAGCGTCGGGACAGGGAGCAACGAGCAGTACTTC.